Below are 7 T cell receptor beta chains sequenced from a single sample in a study of blood T cell repertoires in COVID-19. Here immunoSEQ multiplex PCR was the method, and the copy in TCRdb shows in-frame clones only, minus some. The sample includes about 210,000 clones, roughly four fifths of them seen just once. Sequenced: PBMCs or T cells enriched from blood (not recorded which). These TCRs come from a man in his forties who had recovered from COVID-19.

The CDR3: CASSSGTTNTGELFF. The DNA for the CDR3 is TGCGCCAGCAGTTCCGGGACTACCAACACCGGGGAGCTGTTTTTT. The V call is TRBV5-1, the J call TRBJ2-2, with 7 bases that match TRBD2. CDR3 length: 15 residues. After removal of 5 bases from V and 2 bases from J, the junction contained 6 bases not matched to a gene. Germline-derived CDR1 and CDR2 are SGHRS and YFSETQ.

The rearrangement joins TRBV29-1 to TRBJ1-2; TRBD1 might be the D (5 bases). The CDR3 extends over 14 amino acids. The germline CDR1 and CDR2 sequences are SQVTM and ANQGSEA. V was trimmed by 1 base and J by 4 bases, leaving 13 bases between them. The CDR3 DNA is TGCAGCGTTGAAGGACAGTTCGGGGGCTATGGCTACACCTTC. It codes for CSVEGQFGGYGYTF.

The gene calls are TRBV12-5 and TRBJ1-5; 9 bases match TRBD1. The germline V gene encodes CDR1 LGHNT and CDR2 FRNRAP. The V gene end was trimmed by 6 bases and the J gene end by 5 bases; junction bases not matched to a gene: 14. The CDR3 consists of 17 residues. The CDR3 sequence: CASGWDREGKGDQPQHF. CDR3 nucleotides: TGTGCTAGTGGCTGGGACAGGGAAGGGAAAGGAGATCAGCCCCAGCATTTT.

The V call is TRBV18, the J call TRBJ1-5, with 8 bases aligning to TRBD1. With 3 bases clipped from V and 7 bases from J, the junction kept 5 bases outside the gene matches. There are 14 residues in the CDR3. Germline V CDR1 and CDR2: KGHSH, LQKENI. CDR3 DNA sequence: TGTGCCAGCTCACCGGGGACAGGAGCCCAGCCCCAGCATTTT. This gives the protein CASSPGTGAQPQHF.

J is TRBJ2-3 and V is TRBV11-2, with D tentatively TRBD2 (5 bases). Trimming left V 4 bases short and J 6 bases short, with 5 bases between. This CDR3 is built from 11 residues. Germline values: CDR1 SGHAT, CDR2 FQNNGV. CDR3 protein: CASSSSDTQYF. The CDR3 nucleotides are TGTGCCAGCAGCTCTAGCGATACGCAGTATTTT.

The chain has TRBV3-1 (or the pseudogene TRBV3-2) and TRBJ1-1; D perhaps matches TRBD1 (6 bases). The CDR3 runs 15 residues. V was pared by 5 bases and J by 1 base, with 14 bases between. CDR1 and CDR2 from the germline V gene are LGHDT and YNNKEL (reference sequence). CDR3 protein: CASSSHNRENTEAFF. The CDR3 region has the DNA TGTGCCAGCAGCTCTCATAACAGGGAGAACACTGAAGCTTTCTTT.

The chain couples TRBV7-2 to TRBJ2-7, with 10 bases lining up with TRBD1. After removal of 10 bases from V and 1 base from J, the junction contained 10 bases not matched to a gene. Looked up from germline, CDR1 is SGHTA and CDR2 is FQGNSA. The CDR3 totals 15 residues. CDR3 amino acids: CAIARGTGASYEQYF. The CDR3 DNA follows: TGTGCCATCGCAAGGGGGACAGGGGCTTCCTACGAGCAGTACTTC. Combining the CDR3 with reference TRBV7-2 and TRBJ2-7 gives the whole variable domain GAGVSQSPSNKVTEKGKDVELRCDPISGHTALYWYRQSLGQGLEFLIYFQGNSAPDKSGLPSDRFSAERTGGSVSTLTIQRTQQEDSAVYLCAIARGTGASYEQYFGPGTRLTVT.